Sequencing of this T cell receptor beta chain was carried out in a study of T cells expressing NK-cell markers. Study results and caveats: The study found these clonotypes also leading the CD3+CD56-NKG2C+ fraction in a few donors.

This CDR3 contains 14 residues. In germline, CDR1 is SGHRS, CDR2 YFSETQ. Note on this clonotype: Its antigen remains unknown.

Researchers built TCR beta cDNA using 5'RACE template switching with UMIs. TCRdb processed the 5' RACE reads again and assigns one entry to each CDR3 protein, with no DNA. The repertoire table contains some 460,000 distinct CDR3 sequences. The chain has TRBV5-1 and TRBJ1-1; TCRdb proposes TRBD1, but this gene call is untestable without DNA. This sequence originates from a woman between 45 and 60 years old in good health. Sequencing was carried out using blood T cells: a sorted CD56 or NKG2C T cell subset, CD4+ or CD8+ T cells, or bulk PBMC T cells (not recorded which). The CDR3 loop is CASSRNQGGTEAFF.